Each of the 3 T cell receptor beta chains below was sequenced from the same sample in a study of graft-versus-host responses after intestinal transplantation. Produced via immunoSEQ multiplex PCR; TCRdb's table is partial and in-frame only. Among roughly 90,000 clones listed, about 87% were seen once. Their antigens remain unidentified. Sequenced here: unstimulated CD4+ T cells sorted from spleen or lymph node cells, sampled before transplant. These receptors all stem from a human donor who was the organ donor for an intestinal transplant.

The V and J genes are TRBV28 and TRBJ2-5; possibly TRBD2 for D (5 bases). The length of the CDR3 is 15 residues. CDR1 is MDHEN, CDR2 SYDVKM, per germline. V was pared by 6 bases and J by 5 bases, with 19 bases between. In DNA form, the CDR3 reads TGTGCCAGCAGAGAGGGCCCCAGGACCGAGGAGACCCAGTACTTC. Protein: CASREGPRTEETQYF.

V usage is TRBV7-2 and J usage is TRBJ1-1; no clear D. Trimming removed 3 bases from V and 8 bases from J, with 10 bases in between. Germline CDR1 reads SGHTA; CDR2 reads FQGNSA. The CDR3 sequence is 12 residues long. The CDR3 nucleotides read TGTGCCAGCAGCTTCAGGACGGGAGAAGCTTTCTTT. This codes for CASSFRTGEAFF.

The gene calls are TRBV11-2 and TRBJ2-7; the D gene is possibly TRBD1 (6 bases). The V gene's germline CDR1 is SGHAT and CDR2 FQNNGV. V was shortened by 3 bases and J by 1 base, with 10 bases between the two germline ends. This CDR3 is 14 amino acids long. For the CDR3, the DNA is TGTGCCAGCAGCTTGGGGGCAGCTTCCTACGAGCAGTACTTC. It is translated as CASSLGAASYEQYF.